The clone carrying this T cell receptor beta chain is a singleton in its sample. Unmatched junction bases numbered 14, after V lost 5 bases and J lost 3 bases. This CDR3 is 20 amino acids long. CDR1 is KGHSH, CDR2 LQKENI, per germline. Using immunoSEQ multiplex PCR, the repertoire was profiled, and TCRdb retains in-frame clones only, with some absent. The sample consists of roughly 42,000 clones, approximately 77% of them appearing once. The data were taken from a study of PD-L1 blockade in urothelial cancer. Background on the study: Earlier, patients had received 0 to 3 chemotherapy regimens. Blood analysis took place 3 weeks (second dose) and 6 weeks after treatment start. Reported median T cell count for blood samples was around 140,000.

The input for sequencing was PBMCs, taken around atezolizumab (anti-PD-L1) treatment. The rearrangement uses TRBV18 and TRBJ2-3; TRBD2 matches 16 bases. The clonotype originates from a man between 65 and 85 years old with urothelial cancer. CDR3 protein: CASSYKPGTSGRAGTDTQYF. The CDR3 nucleotides read TGTGCCAGCTCATACAAACCCGGGACTAGCGGGAGGGCCGGGACAGATACGCAGTATTTT.